The entry below describes one TCR beta chain. Its specific antigen is unknown. No quality values exist for individual bases; no much larger clone is one base distant. A patient counted as having stable Graves' hyperthyroidism if no progression to ophthalmopathy occurred over 18 months of follow-up. Hyperthyroidism patients were newly diagnosed, had a disease duration of under 2 months, and were aged 18 to 65 years. Exclusion was applied to patients with uncontrolled infections, other autoimmune diseases, pregnancy or lactation. Diagnoses relied on clinical symptoms, serum thyroxine and TRAb, thyroid ultrasound and orbital computed tomography. Total RNA was extracted with Trizol reagent, and quality was checked on an Agilent 2100 Bioanalyzer. The CDR3 holds 13 amino acids from the cysteine to the phenylalanine. Solely the CDR3 DNA is kept, with 39 bases framed from the first base. At the junction V is shortened by 0 bases and J by 6 bases; bases outside the gene matches: 2. For CDR1 and CDR2, the germline V gene (reference sequence) lists SGHKS and YYEKEE.

This record belongs to a study of T cells in Graves' hyperthyroidism and ophthalmopathy (dated by TCRdb to between 2018 and 2020). For the wider study: To identify TCR V-J signatures that set the groups apart, the researchers used a discovery cohort of roughly 100 patients, made up of 43 with Graves' ophthalmopathy and approximately 57 with stable Graves' hyperthyroidism. Prospective prediction of ophthalmopathy was tested in an independent validation cohort consisting of some 20 hyperthyroidism patients and around 16 patients who later progressed to ophthalmopathy. The 95 to 100 discovery patients were randomly divided into training and test sets at a 7:3 ratio. The study also compared thyroid tissue and blood T-cell repertoires from five or six Graves' hyperthyroidism patients. Once sampling was done, hyperthyroidism patients were given methimazole at a starting dose of 30 mg daily, whereas ophthalmopathy patients were given high-dose intravenous methylprednisolone. TCR Vbeta CDR3 sequencing of approximately 140 peripheral blood samples (approximately 44 ophthalmopathy, under 80 hyperthyroidism and some 17 progressor patients) is reported in the paper. On the study overall, not on this receptor specifically: Sample size was not statistically predetermined, and blinding of investigators to group allocation was not performed. In validation, progression to ophthalmopathy was predicted by the model with around 70% sensitivity and roughly 76% specificity, a median of about 6.4 months before onset. Most expanded thyroid clonotypes (frequency above 0.001) were also detected in blood, a finding suggesting that blood repertoires may reflect thyroid immune responses. A model built on a 13 V-J signature distinguished ophthalmopathy from stable hyperthyroidism, reaching 85% to 90% sensitivity and 81% to 83% specificity in cross-validation and 80%/75% in testing.

The TCR beta CDR3 regions were amplified from RNA transcripts. For the first round of RT-PCR on the TCR CDR3, the HTBI primer set was used together with the Qiagen OneStep RT-PCR kit. A second multiplex PCR round built the libraries, followed by size selection and purification. Sequencing of the libraries was done on an Illumina HiSeq2000 using paired-end 100 bp reads. Regarding the original processing steps: Raw data were processed with SOAPnuke, discarding reads with adapters, uncalled bases, mean Phred below 15, or no exact constant-primer or identifier match. COPE v1.2.5 was used to merge high-quality paired reads, and clonotypes were defined as unique nucleotide sequences. MiTCR v1.1 was used to align clonotypes to the IMGT TRBV, TRBD and TRBJ reference segments. The analysis was restricted to V-J combinations with a frequency above 0.0001, which together covered 99.2% of the repertoires. The TCS score was defined as F50 (clonal expansion) divided by E x V (chaos), with BLOSUM62-based TCRdist calculated between CDR3 peptides within each V-J. Welch's t-statistics and random forest reduced some 510 V-J features to 13, which were used in a naive Bayes classifier (R e1071). Thyroid-blood repertoire similarity was quantified with the Morisita-Horn index. TCRdb trimmed public reads at Q25 via fastp, called clones via MiXCR and kept in-frame beta chains. Rows with a matching CDR3 protein are joined into one entry that keeps the most common DNA and genes. TCRdb, rather than the study authors, made the V and J calls. Here the sample has roughly 93,000 distinct CDR3 sequences; roughly 39% occur a single time. About 9.4% of the sample goes to the ten largest clones.

Sequenced material: peripheral blood or thyroid tissue (not recorded which). The V and J segments used are TRBV5-5 and TRBJ2-7; TRBD2 fits 8 bases in the junction. The sequence derives from a woman in her twenties or thirties with Graves' hyperthyroidism. CDR3 reads: CASSLAGGSEQYF. In nucleotides, the sequence is TGTGCCAGCAGCTTGGCGGGAGGGTCCGAGCAGTACTTC.